These T cell receptor beta chains were read from a single sample in a study of blood T cell repertoires in COVID-19. TCRdb's table, derived via immunoSEQ multiplex PCR, lists solely in-frame clones and lacks some. The sample holds 200,000 to 250,000 clones; around four fifths are singletons and the top ten take 8% to 9%. The specimen sequenced was peripheral blood. The source is a woman aged 80 or older with COVID-19, enrolled during active disease. Each CDR3 is given with its conserved first and last residue. Fields, in order: D gene, V gene, J gene, CDR3 protein, CDR3 DNA. The D gene is left open where the match is weak.

>TRBD1|TRBV27|TRBJ1-1
CASSSQAVGDSQNTEAFF
TGTGCCAGCAGTTCCCAAGCCGTAGGGGACAGCCAGAACACTGAAGCTTTCTTT
>-|TRBV27|TRBJ1-2
CASTWSRRLGTF
TGTGCCAGCACCTGGTCCCGGAGGCTCGGCACCTTC
>TRBD2|TRBV14|TRBJ2-2
CASSGRVDTGELFF
TGTGCCAGTAGCGGGAGGGTCGACACCGGGGAGCTGTTTTTT
>-|TRBV2|TRBJ2-3
CASSDRANRDTQYF
TGTGCCAGCAGTGATCGAGCTAACCGAGATACGCAGTATTTT
>-|TRBV14|TRBJ1-1
CASSQGRNTEAFF
TGTGCCAGCAGCCAAGGGAGGAACACTGAAGCTTTCTTT
>-|TRBV25-1|TRBJ1-1
CASSDRNTEAFF
TGTGCCAGCAGTGACAGAAACACTGAAGCTTTCTTT
>TRBD1|TRBV5-1|TRBJ1-2
CARSLGDREGRGYTF
TGCGCCCGCAGCTTGGGGGACAGGGAAGGACGGGGCTACACCTTC
>TRBD1|TRBV4-1|TRBJ1-1
CASSRQGATEAFF
TGCGCCAGCAGCCGGCAGGGGGCCACTGAAGCTTTCTTT
>TRBD2|TRBV5-1|TRBJ2-5
CASSLVAGKETQYF
TGCGCCAGCAGCTTGGTAGCGGGCAAAGAGACCCAGTACTTC
>-|TRBV5-4|TRBJ1-2
CASSPMESRGYGYTF
TGTGCCAGCAGCCCCATGGAGTCTCGAGGGTATGGCTACACCTTC
>-|TRBV7-2|TRBJ1-5
CASSLDRGNQPQHF
TGTGCCAGCAGCTTAGACCGGGGAAATCAGCCCCAGCATTTT
>TRBD2|TRBV4-1|TRBJ2-1
CASSRLSGGNEQFF
TGCGCCAGCAGCCGACTTTCGGGGGGGAATGAGCAGTTCTTC
>-|TRBV10-3|TRBJ1-5
CAISESGGVDNQPQHF
TGTGCCATCAGTGAGTCGGGGGGGGTTGACAATCAGCCCCAGCATTTT
>-|TRBV7-2|TRBJ2-5
CASSLGASGAETQYF
TGTGCCAGCAGCTTGGGGGCTAGCGGTGCCGAGACCCAGTACTTC
>-|TRBV28|TRBJ1-2
CASSLLRQALFGYTF
TGTGCCAGCAGTTTATTGAGACAGGCCCTTTTTGGCTACACCTTC